This T cell receptor beta chain was captured in a study of PD-1 blockade in mismatch repair-deficient tumors. TCRs were sequenced from a few patients responding to pembrolizumab. The repertoire was sequenced with immunoSEQ multiplex PCR; TCRdb's copy has only in-frame clones and lacks some. In the table there are roughly 79,000 clones, approximately 81% of which are singletons. The sequences come from peripheral blood, collected 44 weeks after starting pembrolizumab. The TCR originated in an adult with mismatch repair-deficient cancer.

CDR3 nucleotide sequence: TGTGCCAGCAGCTTAAAGGCCGAGCAGTTCTTC. It specifies CASSLKAEQFF. This rearrangement joins TRBV7-2 to TRBJ2-1; D gene ambiguous. This CDR3 contains 11 residues. CDR1 and CDR2 (germline): SGHTA, FQGNSA. V lost 2 bases to trimming and J lost 10 bases, with 6 bases between them. The full variable domain, rest sourced from reference TRBV7-2 and TRBJ2-1, is GAGVSQSPSNKVTEKGKDVELRCDPISGHTALYWYRQSLGQGLEFLIYFQGNSAPDKSGLPSDRFSAERTGGSVSTLTIQRTQQEDSAVYLCASSLKAEQFFGPGTRLTVL.